Shown below are 19 T cell receptor beta chains from a single sample sequenced in a study of cytomegalovirus exposure and HLA in healthy donors. Both 60 Vbeta primers and 13 Jbeta primers went into the PCR. Profiling relied on immunoSEQ multiplex PCR, and the TCRdb table lists in-frame clones only, not all of them. The sample contains roughly 100,000 clones, around four fifths of which appear only once. What was sequenced was PBMCs. The receptor source for this set is a woman aged 40 to 50 in good health and CMV-seronegative.

The genes are TRBV7-9 and TRBJ1-6, with unresolved D. CDR3 length: 15 amino acids. Germline CDR1 SEHNR, CDR2 FQNEAQ (reference sequence). V shed 5 bases and J shed 7 bases, with 15 bases lying between them. CDR3 amino acids: CASSPGRRENSPLHF. The CDR3, as DNA: TGTGCCAGCAGCCCCGGAAGACGGGAGAATTCACCCCTCCACTTT.

The chain combines TRBV5-6 with TRBJ2-2; 7 nucleotides match TRBD1. The trim removed 1 base at V and 3 bases at J, leaving 3 bases unmatched. The CDR3 is made up of 15 amino acids. CDR1 and CDR2 from the germline V gene are SGHDT and YYEEEE. CDR3 nucleotide sequence: TGTGCCAGCAGCTTGTGGGACAGAGACACCGGGGAGCTGTTTTTT. Translating it yields CASSLWDRDTGELFF.

On this clone: At one boundary the junction diverges from the germline segment, which might be a read error. The chain combines TRBV7-2 with TRBJ2-7, with 10 bases aligning to TRBD2. This CDR3 is built from 15 residues. Looked up from germline, CDR1 is SGHTA and CDR2 is FQGNSA. In DNA, the CDR3 is TGTGCCAGCAGCGTAGCGGGAGGACCTTCCTACGAGCAGTACTTC. This sequence encodes CASSVAGGPSYEQYF.

CDR3 in amino acids: CASIKAGVPNEQFF. The CDR3 DNA sequence: TGCGCCAGCATAAAAGCGGGAGTACCCAATGAGCAGTTCTTC. The V and J genes are TRBV5-1 and TRBJ2-1, with 8 bases fitting TRBD2. This CDR3 is 14 amino acids long. V was pared by 6 bases and J by 6 bases, with 8 bases of the junction left unmatched. Per the germline V gene, CDR1 is SGHRS and CDR2 is YFSETQ. Drawing the rest from reference TRBV5-1 and TRBJ2-1, the complete variable domain is KAGVTQTPRYLIKTRGQQVTLSCSPISGHRSVSWYQQTPGQGLQFLFEYFSETQRNKGNFPGRFSGRQFSNSRSEMNVSTLELGDSALYLCASIKAGVPNEQFFGPGTRLTVL.

The genes are TRBV30 and TRBJ2-5; the D is unclear. Germline loops: CDR1 GTSNPN, CDR2 SVGIG (reference sequence). The V and J ends lost 0 bases and 2 bases respectively, with 10 bases between them. CDR3 length: 14 residues. CDR3 nucleotides: TGTGCCTGGAGTGTAGGAGTCACACAAGAGACCCAGTACTTC. It yields the protein CAWSVGVTQETQYF.

V and J are TRBV19 and TRBJ1-5, with D possibly matching TRBD1 (6 bases). CDR3 size: 15 residues. Germline CDR1 LNHDA, CDR2 SQIVND (reference sequence). With 4 bases removed from V and 2 bases from J, the gap between germline ends came to 12 bases. In DNA, the CDR3 is TGTGCCAGTAGTACACCTGGGGGCGGCAATCAGCCCCAGCATTTT. This sequence encodes CASSTPGGGNQPQHF. Together with reference TRBV19 and TRBJ1-5, the CDR3 gives the full variable domain: DGGITQSPKYLFRKEGQNVTLSCEQNLNHDAMYWYRQDPGQGLRLIYYSQIVNDFQKGDIAEGYSVSREKKESFPLTVTSAQKNPTAFYLCASSTPGGGNQPQHFGDGTRLSIL.

V gene TRBV28 combines with J gene TRBJ1-5; TRBD1 aligns across 12 bases. CDR1 is MDHEN and CDR2 is SYDVKM in the germline V gene. The CDR3 length is 16 residues. V lost 2 bases to trimming and J lost 6 bases; unmatched junction nucleotides: 5. Written as DNA, the CDR3 is TGTGCCAGCAGTTTAGGGACAGGGGGCGCCGGTCAGCCCCAGCATTTT. Its protein product is CASSLGTGGAGQPQHF.

This chain uses TRBV5-4 with TRBJ1-2; weak D call: TRBD1 (5 bases). The CDR3 length is 13 residues. Germline values: CDR1 SGHNT, CDR2 YYREEE (reference sequence). Trimming shortened V by 10 bases and J by 3 bases, and 16 bases separated the two germline ends. The CDR3 spells CAGGGAGYYGYTF. Here the CDR3 DNA reads TGTGCCGGGGGGGGAGCCGGCTACTATGGCTACACCTTC.

This rearrangement joins TRBV5-4 to TRBJ2-1; unclear D gene. The germline gives CDR1 SGHNT, CDR2 YYREEE (reference sequence). CDR3 length: 11 amino acids. Written as DNA, the CDR3 is TGTGGCGTGCGCTCCTACAATGAGCAGTTCTTC. Translated: CGVRSYNEQFF.

This chain connects TRBV5-1 to TRBJ2-7; 10 bases match TRBD1. Germline V CDR1 and CDR2: SGHRS, YFSETQ. The V gene end was trimmed by 2 bases and the J gene end by 4 bases; junction bases not matched to a gene: 6. There are 15 residues in the CDR3. The CDR3 sequence is CASSFRDRGLYEQYF. The CDR3 DNA is TGCGCCAGCAGCTTTCGCGACAGGGGGCTTTACGAGCAGTACTTC.

This clone was observed once. The chain combines TRBV7-9 with TRBJ2-7; D not resolved. V was pared by 6 bases and J by 0 bases, with 15 bases between. Per germline, CDR1 SEHNR and CDR2 FQNEAQ (reference sequence). The CDR3 length is 15 residues. CDR3 sequence (DNA): TGTGCCAGCAGTCGAATAAGTACACCCTCCTACGAGCAGTACTTC. Its protein product is CASSRISTPSYEQYF. Full variable domain (rest looked up from reference TRBV7-9 and TRBJ2-7): DTGVSQNPRHKITKRGQNVTFRCDPISEHNRLYWYRQTLGQGPEFLTYFQNEAQLEKSRLLSDRFSAERPKGSFSTLEIQRTEQGDSAMYLCASSRISTPSYEQYFGPGTRLTVT.

The chain recombines TRBV6-4 with TRBJ1-6; D remains unclear. The ends were cut back, 8 bases at V and 6 bases at J, with 11 bases in the middle. The CDR3 covers 13 residues. From germline, CDR1 is MRHNA and CDR2 SNTAGT. The DNA for the CDR3 is TGTGCCAGCTCCTCGACTCTTAATTCACCCCTCCACTTT. It translates to CASSSTLNSPLHF.

The genes are TRBV2 and TRBJ2-3, with a weak D call TRBD2 (5 bases). Per germline, CDR1 SNHLY and CDR2 FYNNEI. Trimming left V 8 bases short and J 4 bases short, with 10 bases between. The CDR3 spans 12 residues. DNA of the CDR3: TGTGCCAGCTGCTTAGCGCCAGATACGCAGTATTTT. Protein sequence: CASCLAPDTQYF.

The V gene is TRBV5-4, the J gene TRBJ2-3; TRBD2 matches at 8 bases. The V gene's germline CDR1 is SGHNT and CDR2 YYREEE (reference sequence). CDR3 length: 18 residues. J lost 2 bases, V lost 0 bases, and 11 bases had no gene match. In DNA form, the CDR3 reads TGTGCCAGCAGCTTGGGCCCAAAGAGCGGGAGATCCACAGATACGCAGTATTTT. Translation gives CASSLGPKSGRSTDTQYF.

The rearrangement uses TRBV7-9 and TRBJ2-3, with 8 bases lining up with TRBD1. Germline CDR1 SEHNR, CDR2 FQNEAQ (reference sequence). CDR3 length: 16 residues. V lost 5 bases, J lost 0 bases, and 7 bases stayed unmatched. CDR3 sequence: CASSLQGAQSTDTQYF. As DNA, the CDR3 is TGTGCCAGCAGCCTCCAGGGGGCGCAAAGCACAGATACGCAGTATTTT.

This chain uses TRBV27 with TRBJ2-1, with 10 bases matching TRBD2. Trimming removed 2 bases from V and 2 bases from J; junction bases left unmatched: 0. Germline V gene lookup returns CDR1 MNHEY and CDR2 SMNVEV (reference sequence). This CDR3 spans 15 amino acids. The CDR3 region has the DNA TGTGCCAGCAGTTTAAGCGGGAGGGCCTACAATGAGCAGTTCTTC. This codes for CASSLSGRAYNEQFF.

The V gene is TRBV19, the J gene TRBJ2-7; 8 bases agree with TRBD1. This CDR3 is built from 14 residues. J gave up 6 bases and V 5 bases, and 9 bases lay outside the gene matches. CDR1 LNHDA and CDR2 SQIVND come from the germline V gene (reference sequence). CDR3 bases: TGTGCCAGTAGTGTGCGACAGGGGTTCGGCGAGCAGTACTTC. Its translation is CASSVRQGFGEQYF.

The V call is TRBV28, the J call TRBJ1-1, with D tentatively TRBD1 (5 bases). Germline V gene lookup returns CDR1 MDHEN and CDR2 SYDVKM. V lost 6 bases to trimming and J lost 1 base, with 18 bases between them. The CDR3 spans 16 residues. This CDR3 is CASRPRWGAENTEAFF. CDR3 nucleotides: TGTGCCAGCAGACCCCGTTGGGGCGCCGAGAACACTGAAGCTTTCTTT.

The CDR3 DNA is TGCGCCAGCAGCTATGCAAGGGGACAGGGGATAGATACGCAGTATTTT. The encoded protein is CASSYARGQGIDTQYF. The rearrangement uses TRBV4-1 and TRBJ2-3; 10 nucleotides agree with TRBD1. Per the germline V gene, CDR1 is MGHRA and CDR2 is YSYEKL. CDR3 length equals 16 residues. V shed 5 bases, J shed 5 bases, and the junction held 10 bases outside the gene matches.